Presented here are 27 T cell receptor beta chains from one specimen sequenced in a study of control samples from healthy donors and cancer patients. Profiling relied on immunoSEQ multiplex PCR, and the TCRdb table lists in-frame clones only, not all of them. The sample carries tens of thousands of clones, approximately 94% recorded once. The specimen sequenced was blood. All receptors derive from a woman in her 30s in good health.

J is TRBJ1-6 and V is TRBV2; 7 bases are a match to TRBD1. V shed 6 bases and J 9 bases; nucleotides not matched to a gene: 11. The CDR3 extends over 15 amino acids. Germline V CDR1 and CDR2: SNHLY, FYNNEI. The CDR3 region has the DNA TGTGCCAGCAGCGAACAGGGGCAGGAAGGTTCACCCCTCCACTTT. It translates to CASSEQGQEGSPLHF. Based on the CDR3 plus reference TRBV2 and TRBJ1-6, the full variable domain is EPEVTQTPSHQVTQMGQEVILRCVPISNHLYFYWYRQILGQKVEFLVSFYNNEISEKSEIFDDQFSVERPDGSNFTLKIRSTKLEDSAMYFCASSEQGQEGSPLHFGNGTRLTVT.

The rearrangement joins TRBV27 to TRBJ1-5, with a possible D match to TRBD1 (6 bases). The CDR3 is 16 residues long. The germline gives CDR1 MNHEY, CDR2 SMNVEV (reference sequence). V lost 1 base, J lost 3 bases, and 13 bases lay in between. CDR3 amino acids: CASSLLGDISNQPQHF. The CDR3 DNA reads as TGTGCCAGCAGTTTATTGGGGGACATTTCCAATCAGCCCCAGCATTTT.

The chain joins TRBV2 to TRBJ1-1, with D uncertain. CDR3 size: 11 residues. Trimming took 0 bases from V and 8 from J, leaving 4 bases between them. Per germline, CDR1 SNHLY and CDR2 FYNNEI. Here the CDR3 DNA reads TGTGCCAGCAGTGAAGCAACAGAAGCTTTCTTT. Translating gives CASSEATEAFF.

The rearrangement links TRBV2 to TRBJ1-4, with 10 bases that match TRBD1. The CDR3 has 16 residues. From germline, CDR1 is SNHLY and CDR2 FYNNEI. After removal of 6 bases from V and 1 base from J, the junction contained 5 bases not matched to a gene. The DNA for the CDR3 is TGTGCCAGCAGCCTCGACAGGGGGCGAACTAATGAAAAACTGTTTTTT. It translates to CASSLDRGRTNEKLFF.

This chain uses TRBV7-3 with TRBJ2-5; TRBD2 aligns across 12 bases. Germline V gene sequence: CDR1 SGHTA, CDR2 FQGTGA. The junction had 8 bases not matched to a gene; V was cut back by 2 bases and J by 4 bases. The CDR3 is 17 residues long. CDR3 sequence reads: CASSLGSSSGGVETQYF. DNA for the CDR3: TGTGCCAGCAGCTTAGGATCGTCTAGCGGGGGGGTAGAGACCCAGTACTTC.

CDR3 protein: CASGGISTYNSPLHF. CDR3 coding DNA: TGTGCCAGCGGGGGGATCTCTACCTATAATTCACCCCTCCACTTT. This chain links TRBV7-9 with TRBJ1-6; TRBD1 is a possible D gene (5 bases). In germline, CDR1 is SEHNR, CDR2 FQNEAQ (reference sequence). The CDR3 covers 15 residues. The V gene lost 8 bases and the J gene lost 2 bases, with 13 bases spanning the gap.

The V gene is TRBV7-2, the J gene TRBJ2-7; D not certain. The germline V gene has CDR1 SGHTA and CDR2 FQGNSA. V was pared by 5 bases and J by 1 base, with 9 bases between. This CDR3 has 13 residues. The CDR3 protein is CASSRRVSYEQYF. The CDR3 coding sequence is TGTGCCAGCAGCAGAAGGGTTTCCTACGAGCAGTACTTC.

The V and J genes are TRBV7-6 and TRBJ1-5; D gene uncertain. This CDR3 contains 13 residues. Deletions cut 5 bases from V and 4 bases from J, with 9 bases between. Germline V gene sequence: CDR1 SGHVS, CDR2 FNYEAQ. This CDR3 reads CASSPSENQPQHF. Written as DNA, the CDR3 is TGTGCCAGCAGCCCATCAGAGAATCAGCCCCAGCATTTT.

V and J are TRBV6-5 and TRBJ2-3; D is possibly TRBD1 or TRBD2 (6 bases each). V was shortened by 8 bases and J by 6 bases, with 12 bases between the two germline ends. From germline, CDR1 is MNHEY and CDR2 SVGAGI. The CDR3 totals 12 residues. This chain's CDR3 is CASPGGGDTQYF. In nucleotides, the CDR3 is TGTGCCAGCCCCGGGGGCGGGGATACGCAGTATTTT.

The chain links TRBV15 to TRBJ2-7; 7 positions agree with TRBD1. Germline V gene data show CDR1 as LNHNV and CDR2 as YYDKDF (reference sequence). CDR3 length: 15 residues. V shed 0 bases, J shed 4 bases, and the junction held 6 bases outside the gene matches. The CDR3 spells CATSRDLGQIYEQYF. The DNA of the CDR3 is TGTGCCACCAGCAGAGATTTGGGACAGATATACGAGCAGTACTTC.

The DNA for the CDR3 is TGTGCCACCAGCAGAGATGTGGGGGAGACCCAGTACTTC. Protein: CATSRDVGETQYF. This chain connects TRBV15 to TRBJ2-5, with D unresolved. Germline CDR1 LNHNV, CDR2 YYDKDF (reference sequence). This CDR3 contains 13 residues. With 0 bases removed from V and 5 bases from J, the gap between germline ends came to 7 bases.

The chain employs TRBV2 and TRBJ1-1; the D gene is possibly TRBD1 (6 bases). CDR1 is SNHLY and CDR2 is FYNNEI in the germline V gene. The CDR3 consists of 14 residues. The V end lost 10 bases, the J end lost 2 bases, and 17 bases lay between the germline ends. CDR3 loop: CATFRDTKNTEAFF. In nucleotides, the CDR3 is TGTGCCACCTTCCGGGACACCAAAAACACTGAAGCTTTCTTT.

The chain recombines TRBV6-5 with TRBJ1-2; TRBD1 might be the D (5 bases). The CDR3 extends over 13 amino acids. Trimming cost V 6 bases and J 2 bases, with 10 bases left between them. CDR1 is MNHEY and CDR2 is SVGAGI in the germline V gene. CDR3 sequence: CASRRDRNYGYTF. DNA of the CDR3: TGTGCCAGCAGACGGGACCGAAACTATGGCTACACCTTC.

V and J are TRBV30 and TRBJ1-6, with D possibly matching TRBD1 (5 bases). Germline-derived CDR1 and CDR2 are GTSNPN and SVGIG (reference sequence). The CDR3 runs 14 residues. The V end was cut by 3 bases, the J end by 9 bases, with 15 bases between. CDR3 in amino acids: CAWSPGRGFSPLHF. In DNA form, the CDR3 reads TGTGCCTGGAGCCCAGGGAGGGGATTTTCACCCCTCCACTTT.

The V and J genes are TRBV30 and TRBJ2-2, with D unresolved. Germline V gene sequence: CDR1 GTSNPN, CDR2 SVGIG (reference sequence). The ends were cut back, 0 bases at V and 7 bases at J, with 18 bases in the middle. The length of the CDR3 is 16 residues. CDR3: CAWSVRSWQVGGELFF. The CDR3 bases are TGTGCCTGGAGTGTAAGATCTTGGCAGGTCGGCGGGGAGCTGTTTTTT.

The rearrangement joins TRBV7-5 to TRBJ2-7; the D segment call TRBD1 is taken from the table without a DNA check. TRBV7-5 has pseudogene status. The CDR3 runs to 19 residues. CDR3 DNA sequence: TGTGCCTTTTCCTCAGGAACGGCCCGACAGGGGGGCAGAAGCTACGAGCAGTACGTC. It specifies CAFSSGTARQGGRSYEQYV.

CDR3 region: CASSPGQYNEKLFF. DNA of the CDR3: TGCGCCAGCAGCCCGGGACAGTATAATGAAAAACTGTTTTTT. The V call is TRBV5-1, the J call TRBJ1-4, with 7 bases identical to TRBD1. Per the germline V gene, CDR1 is SGHRS and CDR2 is YFSETQ. V shed 4 bases, J shed 4 bases, and the junction held 4 bases outside the gene matches. The CDR3 is 14 amino acids.

This clone has only one observation. CDR3 bases: TGCGCCAGTGTGGCGACGGGGAACACTGAAGCTTTCTTT. It codes for CASVATGNTEAFF. V gene TRBV5-1 combines with J gene TRBJ1-1, with D uncertain. Germline V gene data show CDR1 as SGHRS and CDR2 as YFSETQ. The CDR3 loop spans 13 amino acids. Deletions cut 8 bases from V and 1 base from J, with 12 bases between.

J is TRBJ1-5 and V is TRBV18; D gene unclear. Between the trimmed V and J ends, which lost 3 bases and 0 bases, there was a span of 6 bases. Germline V gene data show CDR1 as KGHSH and CDR2 as LQKENI. This CDR3 spans 14 amino acids. CDR3 loop: CASSPLDSNQPQHF. Written as DNA, the CDR3 is TGTGCCAGCTCACCTCTCGATAGCAATCAGCCCCAGCATTTT.

The chain recombines TRBV7-8 with TRBJ1-2; D is possibly TRBD1 (6 bases). Germline lookup yields CDR1 SGHVS and CDR2 FQNEAQ. The CDR3 is made up of 16 amino acids. V lost 2 bases and J 4 bases, leaving 17 bases between the germline ends. CDR3 residues: CASSLLQGSRTYGYTF. The CDR3 region has the DNA TGTGCCAGCAGCTTATTACAGGGAAGTAGAACCTATGGCTACACCTTC. Variable domain in full (rest from reference TRBV7-8 and TRBJ1-2): GAGVSQSPRYKVAKRGQDVALRCDPISGHVSLFWYQQALGQGPEFLTYFQNEAQLDKSGLPSDRFFAERPEGSVSTLKIQRTQQEDSAVYLCASSLLQGSRTYGYTFGSGTRLTVV.

This clone was seen just once. This sequence joins TRBV7-6 and TRBJ1-2, with a weak D call TRBD1 (6 bases). CDR1 and CDR2 (germline): SGHVS, FNYEAQ. The CDR3 has 14 amino acids. V gave up 1 base and J gave up 3 bases, with 9 bases separating them. The CDR3, as DNA: TGTGCCAGCAGCTTAGGCAGGGGCGACTATGGCTACACCTTC. Amino acids: CASSLGRGDYGYTF.

V and J are TRBV7-8 and TRBJ1-4, with 7 bases lining up with TRBD1. The ends lost 1 base at V and 7 bases at J; junction bases unmatched: 12. This CDR3 is built from 17 residues. Germline V CDR1 and CDR2: SGHVS, FQNEAQ. CDR3 sequence: CASSLGGRGLSSEKLFF. The CDR3 nucleotides are TGTGCCAGCAGCTTAGGTGGCAGGGGGTTATCTAGTGAAAAACTGTTTTTT.

The chain combines TRBV6-5 with TRBJ1-4; D perhaps matches TRBD1 (5 bases). Deletions cut 6 bases from V and 7 bases from J, with 12 bases between. Germline V CDR1 and CDR2: MNHEY, SVGAGI. The length of the CDR3 is 13 residues. CDR3 in amino acids: CASRGGNTEKLFF. The CDR3 DNA is TGTGCCAGCAGGGGGGGAAATACTGAAAAACTGTTTTTT.

This sequence joins TRBV10-1 and TRBJ1-1, with TRBD1 matching 8 bases. Germline loops: CDR1 WNHNN, CDR2 SYGVQD (reference sequence). The J segment lost 5 bases and the V segment lost 3 bases, leaving 8 bases of the junction unmatched. CDR3 size: 15 residues. CDR3 nucleotide sequence: TGCGCCAGCAGTGATGAACCGGACAGGGAGACTGAAGCTTTCTTT. This sequence encodes CASSDEPDRETEAFF.

The chain recombines TRBV7-8 with TRBJ2-5; 9 bases are shared with TRBD2. This CDR3 is built from 16 residues. Germline loops: CDR1 SGHVS, CDR2 FQNEAQ. V lost 1 base and J lost 5; bases outside the gene matches: 8. Here the CDR3 DNA reads TGTGCCAGCAGCTTAGGAAGCGGGGGGCCGGACGAGACCCAGTACTTC. It specifies CASSLGSGGPDETQYF.

The chain couples TRBV6-5 to TRBJ2-2; perhaps TRBD1 as D (6 bases). In germline, CDR1 is MNHEY, CDR2 SVGAGI. The CDR3 length is 15 residues. V shed 9 bases and J shed 6 bases, with 20 bases lying between them. CDR3 region: CASKGDARKSGELFF. The CDR3 nucleotides are TGTGCCAGTAAGGGGGATGCCAGAAAATCCGGGGAGCTGTTTTTT.

The chain uses TRBV4-2 and TRBJ2-1; TRBD2 matches at 9 bases. The length of the CDR3 is 18 residues. From germline, CDR1 is LGHNA and CDR2 YNFKEQ. V was pared by 2 bases and J by 3 bases, with 11 bases of the junction left unmatched. The CDR3 sequence is CASSQIVAGAKLYNEQFF. The CDR3 nucleotides are TGTGCCAGCAGCCAAATAGTAGCGGGGGCGAAACTCTACAATGAGCAGTTCTTC.